Listed here are 20 T cell receptor beta chains from one sample, sequenced in a study of shared clonotypes between healthy human individuals. Produced via immunoSEQ multiplex PCR; TCRdb's table is partial and in-frame only. The data contain some 2,000,000 clones, 85% to 95% of them singletons. The sequenced sample consisted of naive CD4+ T cells sorted from blood. Stated subset: CD45RA+ positively selected. The receptors here all came from a man aged 18 to 30 in good health.

The chain combines TRBV12-5 with TRBJ1-5; TRBD1 aligns across 9 bases. The CDR3 is made up of 20 amino acids. Germline values: CDR1 LGHNT, CDR2 FRNRAP. V shed 4 bases and J 0 bases; nucleotides not matched to a gene: 16. The CDR3 DNA is TGTGCTAGTGGTTCCAACCCTCCGGGACAGGGCTATTATAGCAATCAGCCCCAGCATTTT. This sequence encodes CASGSNPPGQGYYSNQPQHF.

The chain employs TRBV5-1 and TRBJ1-1; 8 bases are a match to TRBD1. V gave up 0 bases and J gave up 7 bases; unmatched junction bases: 5. The CDR3 loop spans 14 amino acids. Germline assignment: CDR1 SGHRS and CDR2 YFSETQ. The CDR3 reads CASSLVGQGYEAFF. The CDR3 nucleotides read TGCGCCAGCAGCTTGGTAGGACAGGGATATGAAGCTTTCTTT.

The chain couples TRBV11-2 to TRBJ2-7; D unresolved. This CDR3 region has 14 residues. Trimming removed 4 bases from V and 3 bases from J, with 13 bases in between. The germline CDR1 and CDR2 sequences are SGHAT and FQNNGV. CDR3 sequence reads: CASSSEVGHYEQYF. DNA for the CDR3: TGTGCCAGCAGCTCCGAAGTGGGTCACTACGAGCAGTACTTC.

CDR3 nucleotide sequence: TGTGCCAGCAGTGAGGCCCGGGGGGAGCGGTACGAGCAGTACTTC. It is translated as CASSEARGERYEQYF. The chain joins TRBV2 to TRBJ2-7; TRBD2 matches 7 bases. There are 15 residues in the CDR3. Trimming cost V 3 bases and J 4 bases; bases outside gene matches: 9. Germline-derived CDR1 and CDR2 are SNHLY and FYNNEI.

This sequence joins TRBV29-1 and TRBJ2-3; D not resolved. The V gene's germline CDR1 is SQVTM and CDR2 ANQGSEA. This CDR3 region has 11 residues. V lost 7 bases and J 0 bases, leaving 5 bases between the germline ends. CDR3 in DNA: TGCAGCGACGGGAGCACAGATACGCAGTATTTT. It encodes CSDGSTDTQYF.

Comment on this clone: The sample holds other DNA sequences that translate to the same CDR3. CDR3 nucleotide sequence: TGCGCCAGCAGCTTGGACGGCGGCTCTGGAAACACCATATATTTT. Translation: CASSLDGGSGNTIYF. The rearrangement links TRBV5-1 to TRBJ1-3; D not certain. This CDR3 is built from 15 residues. V lost 0 bases and J lost 0, with 7 bases in between. Germline V gene lookup returns CDR1 SGHRS and CDR2 YFSETQ.

The chain has TRBV10-3 and TRBJ2-1; D remains unclear. This CDR3 spans 12 amino acids. The germline CDR1 and CDR2 sequences are ENHRY and SYGVKD. Trimming cost V 8 bases and J 9 bases, with 14 bases left between them. CDR3 in amino acids: CAIGLGIAEQFF. CDR3 nucleotide sequence: TGTGCCATCGGGCTGGGGATTGCTGAGCAGTTCTTC.

The CDR3 loop is CASSLPKRTGQRGETQYF. As DNA, the CDR3 is TGTGCCAGCAGTTTACCAAAAAGGACAGGGCAACGAGGAGAGACCCAGTACTTC. This rearrangement joins TRBV28 to TRBJ2-5, with 8 bases identical to TRBD1. J gave up 4 bases and V 2 bases, and 15 bases lay outside the gene matches. This CDR3 spans 18 amino acids. Germline assignment: CDR1 MDHEN and CDR2 SYDVKM.

V is TRBV6-5 and J is TRBJ2-5; D ambiguous. Germline CDR1 is MNHEY and CDR2 is SVGAGI. The CDR3 runs to 13 residues. Trimming left V 7 bases short and J 4 bases short, with 13 bases between. Here the CDR3 DNA reads TGTGCCAGCACCGACCCCCCCGGAGAGACCCAGTACTTC. Its protein is CASTDPPGETQYF.

This chain connects TRBV5-8 to TRBJ2-5; 15 positions match TRBD2. The trim removed 4 bases at V and 2 bases at J, leaving 15 bases unmatched. The V gene's germline CDR1 is SGHTS and CDR2 YDEGEE. There are 20 residues in the CDR3. The CDR3 spells CASSRVSGTSGRTLQETQYF. CDR3 nucleotides: TGTGCCAGCAGCCGTGTATCCGGGACTAGCGGGAGGACCCTTCAAGAGACCCAGTACTTC.

This sequence joins TRBV18 and TRBJ2-2; D not certain. Between the trimmed V and J ends, which lost 0 bases and 1 base, there was a span of 9 bases. CDR3 length: 16 amino acids. Germline CDR1 KGHSH, CDR2 LQKENI. The CDR3 loop reads CASSPPVPRNTGELFF. Here the CDR3 DNA reads TGTGCCAGCTCACCACCGGTTCCGAGGAACACCGGGGAGCTGTTTTTT. Based on the CDR3 plus reference TRBV18 and TRBJ2-2, the full variable domain is NAGVMQNPRHLVRRRGQEARLRCSPMKGHSHVYWYRQLPEEGLKFMVYLQKENIIDESGMPKERFSAEFPKEGPSILRIQQVVRGDSAAYFCASSPPVPRNTGELFFGEGSRLTVL.

The chain joins TRBV30 to TRBJ2-3, with 8 bases matching TRBD1. The V segment lost 5 bases and the J segment 2 bases; nucleotides outside the gene matches: 6. The CDR3 length is 14 residues. Germline CDR1 GTSNPN, CDR2 SVGIG (reference sequence). CDR3 loop: CAWATGVDTDTQYF. CDR3 nucleotides: TGTGCCTGGGCGACAGGGGTCGACACAGATACGCAGTATTTT.

The gene calls are TRBV6-1 and TRBJ2-1; D is uncertain. Trimming stripped 4 bases from V and 8 bases from J, with 12 bases between. Germline V gene sequence: CDR1 MNHNS, CDR2 SASEGT. The CDR3 covers 13 residues. The CDR3 nucleotides read TGTGCCAGCAGTGGGGTCAGCCGCGATGAGCAGTTCTTC. It is translated as CASSGVSRDEQFF.

The chain employs TRBV30 and TRBJ2-5; 9 positions agree with TRBD2. Germline CDR1 GTSNPN, CDR2 SVGIG (reference sequence). Losses at the gene ends were 2 bases for V and 5 bases for J; bases not matched to a gene: 15. The CDR3 has 17 residues. CDR3 sequence reads: CAWSPPRGRGGVETQYF. In DNA form, the CDR3 reads TGTGCCTGGAGTCCTCCCCGGGGGCGGGGGGGCGTGGAGACCCAGTACTTC.

CDR3 sequence: CASSFDAAKYEQYF. The CDR3 coding sequence is TGTGCCAGCAGTTTCGACGCAGCGAAATACGAGCAGTACTTC. The chain recombines TRBV27 with TRBJ2-7, with no clear D. Germline CDR1 reads MNHEY; CDR2 reads SMNVEV (reference sequence). The CDR3 has 14 residues. V dropped 3 bases and J dropped 4 bases, with 13 bases sitting between them.

The V gene is TRBV7-6, the J gene TRBJ2-5; 8 nucleotides align to TRBD2. CDR3 length equals 15 residues. V shed 1 base, J shed 5 bases, and the junction held 6 bases outside the gene matches. Germline assignment: CDR1 SGHVS and CDR2 FNYEAQ. The CDR3 spells CASSLGSIAGETQYF. The CDR3, as DNA: TGTGCCAGCAGCTTAGGGTCTATAGCGGGGGAGACCCAGTACTTC.

This clone showed up many times. The rearrangement uses TRBV9 and TRBJ1-6; D is perhaps TRBD1 (5 bases). This CDR3 comprises 18 residues. The V end was cut by 3 bases, the J end by 0 bases, with 16 bases between. Germline assignment: CDR1 SGDLS and CDR2 YYNGEE. For the CDR3, the DNA is TGTGCCAGCAGCGAGGCCGGGACTCCAAGCTCCTATAATTCACCCCTCCACTTT. Encoded protein: CASSEAGTPSSYNSPLHF.

J is TRBJ2-7 and V is TRBV18; no clear D. Deletions cut 6 bases from V and 4 bases from J, with 16 bases between. The CDR3 has 14 amino acids. Germline-derived CDR1 and CDR2 are KGHSH and LQKENI. Written as DNA, the CDR3 is TGTGCCAGCTCCCGCAATTCGGACCAGTACGAGCAGTACTTC. Translated, it gives CASSRNSDQYEQYF. Full variable domain (missing parts from reference TRBV18 and TRBJ2-7): NAGVMQNPRHLVRRRGQEARLRCSPMKGHSHVYWYRQLPEEGLKFMVYLQKENIIDESGMPKERFSAEFPKEGPSILRIQQVVRGDSAAYFCASSRNSDQYEQYFGPGTRLTVT.

With respect to this clone: This sample also contains other DNA sequences that code for the same CDR3. The chain recombines TRBV29-1 with TRBJ1-1; D uncertain. The CDR3 runs to 12 residues. Trimming pared 6 bases from V and 1 base from J, leaving 9 bases between. Germline V CDR1 and CDR2: SQVTM, ANQGSEA. Here the CDR3 reads CSVVGENTEAFF. DNA of the CDR3: TGCAGCGTCGTCGGGGAGAACACTGAAGCTTTCTTT.

The chain uses TRBV30 and TRBJ1-5, with TRBD1 as a possible D gene (5 bases). This CDR3 region has 14 residues. Germline V gene sequence: CDR1 GTSNPN, CDR2 SVGIG (reference sequence). V shed 6 bases and J shed 2 bases, with 14 bases lying between them. In DNA form, the CDR3 reads TGTGCCTGCGTAGAGGGGTCGGGCAATCAGCCCCAGCATTTT. Protein product: CACVEGSGNQPQHF. The whole variable domain, remainder taken from reference TRBV30 and TRBJ1-5, is SQTIHQWPATLVQPVGSPLSLECTVEGTSNPNLYWYRQAAGRGLQLLFYSVGIGQISSEVPQNLSASRPQDRQFILSSKKLLLSDSGFYLCACVEGSGNQPQHFGDGTRLSIL.